Below, one T cell receptor beta chain is given with its context. What it recognizes is unknown. Unique molecular identifiers were added to individual cDNA molecules. In TCRdb, the 5' RACE reads were re-called with MiXCR into one record per CDR3 protein. This sample carries 55,000 to 75,000 distinct CDR3 sequences, more than 7% of them seen once, and the ten largest clones take approximately 3.6%. The data were taken from a study of early T cells in non-severe SARS-CoV-2 infection. In the study overall: Chains stayed unpaired after sequencing of bulk RNA from unsorted whole blood.

Study results and limitations: Reliance on VDJdb matching favored anti-spike CD8 responses; private and CD4 specificities were missed.

This CDR3 is 13 amino acids long. Germline CDR1 and CDR2: DFQATT and SNEGSKA (reference sequence). V shed 3 bases and J shed 3 bases, with 8 bases lying between them. This rearrangement joins TRBV20-1 to TRBJ2-2; D is undetermined. The sequence was obtained from an adult who was a healthcare worker with PCR-confirmed SARS-CoV-2 infection or an uninfected control (not recorded which). Sample: whole blood. The CDR3 DNA reads as TGCAGTGCTAGTCAGCCCTACACCGGGGAGCTGTTTTTT. The encoded protein is CSASQPYTGELFF.